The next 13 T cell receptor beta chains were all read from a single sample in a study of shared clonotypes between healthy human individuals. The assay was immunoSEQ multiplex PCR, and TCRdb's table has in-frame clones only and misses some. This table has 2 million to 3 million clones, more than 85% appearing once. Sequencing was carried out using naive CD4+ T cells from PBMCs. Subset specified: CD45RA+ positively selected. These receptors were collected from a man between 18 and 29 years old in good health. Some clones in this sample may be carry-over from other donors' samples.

DNA of the CDR3: TGTGCCATCCATAGTCCGGCAGATAACTATGGCTACACCTTC. This encodes CAIHSPADNYGYTF. The rearrangement uses TRBV19 and TRBJ1-2; D not certain. Germline V CDR1 and CDR2: LNHDA, SQIVND (reference sequence). Between the trimmed V and J ends, which lost 10 bases and 1 base, there was a span of 16 bases. This CDR3 is built from 14 residues.

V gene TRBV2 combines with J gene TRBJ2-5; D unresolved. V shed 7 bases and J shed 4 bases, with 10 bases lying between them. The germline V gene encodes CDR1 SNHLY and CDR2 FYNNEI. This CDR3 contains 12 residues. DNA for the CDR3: TGTGCCAGCATGCGAGCAAGAGAGACCCAGTACTTC. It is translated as CASMRARETQYF.

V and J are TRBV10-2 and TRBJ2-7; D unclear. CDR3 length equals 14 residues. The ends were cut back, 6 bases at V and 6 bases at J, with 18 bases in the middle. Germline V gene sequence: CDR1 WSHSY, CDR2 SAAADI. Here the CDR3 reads CASRLGRESGEQYF. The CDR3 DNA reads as TGCGCCAGCAGACTCGGCAGAGAGTCCGGCGAGCAGTACTTC.

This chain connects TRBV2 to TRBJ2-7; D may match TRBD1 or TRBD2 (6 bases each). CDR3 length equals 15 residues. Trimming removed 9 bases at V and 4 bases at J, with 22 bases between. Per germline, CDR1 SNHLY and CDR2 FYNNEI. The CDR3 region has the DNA TGTGCCAGTATCGACGTCTGGGGGGCGGGATACGAGCAGTACTTC. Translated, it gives CASIDVWGAGYEQYF.

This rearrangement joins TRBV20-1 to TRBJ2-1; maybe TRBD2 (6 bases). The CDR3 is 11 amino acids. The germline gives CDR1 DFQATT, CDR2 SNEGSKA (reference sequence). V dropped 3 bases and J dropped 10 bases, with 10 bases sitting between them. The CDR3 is CSARGLTEQFF. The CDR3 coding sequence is TGCAGTGCTAGGGGACTGACCGAGCAGTTCTTC.

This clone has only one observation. The chain's CDR3 is CASSLGPAANTGELFF. Here the CDR3 DNA reads TGTGCCAGCAGCTTGGGACCAGCGGCCAACACCGGGGAGCTGTTTTTT. This chain connects TRBV5-6 to TRBJ2-2, with D maybe TRBD2 (5 bases). This CDR3 spans 16 amino acids. Trimming pared 0 bases from V and 2 bases from J, leaving 11 bases between. Germline V gives CDR1 SGHDT, CDR2 YYEEEE.

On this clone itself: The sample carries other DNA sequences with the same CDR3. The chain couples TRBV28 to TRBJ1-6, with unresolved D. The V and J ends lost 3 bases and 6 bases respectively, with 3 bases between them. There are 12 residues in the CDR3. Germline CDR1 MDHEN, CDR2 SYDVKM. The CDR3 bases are TGTGCCAGCAGTTTGCTTAATTCACCCCTCCACTTT. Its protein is CASSLLNSPLHF.

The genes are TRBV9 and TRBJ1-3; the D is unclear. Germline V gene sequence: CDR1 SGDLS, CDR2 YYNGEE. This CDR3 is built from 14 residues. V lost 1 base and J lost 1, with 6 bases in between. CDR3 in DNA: TGTGCCAGCAGCGTAAAAGATTCTGGAAACACCATATATTTT. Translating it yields CASSVKDSGNTIYF. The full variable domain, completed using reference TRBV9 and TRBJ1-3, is DSGVTQTPKHLITATGQRVTLRCSPRSGDLSVYWYQQSLDQGLQFLIQYYNGEERAKGNILERFSAQQFPDLHSELNLSSLELGDSALYFCASSVKDSGNTIYFGEGSWLTVV.

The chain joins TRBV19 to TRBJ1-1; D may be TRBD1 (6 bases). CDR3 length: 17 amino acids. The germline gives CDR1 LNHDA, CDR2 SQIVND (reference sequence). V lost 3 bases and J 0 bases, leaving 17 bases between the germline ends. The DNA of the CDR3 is TGTGCCAGTAGTATGGGACAAACCTTCGGCATGAACACTGAAGCTTTCTTT. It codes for CASSMGQTFGMNTEAFF.

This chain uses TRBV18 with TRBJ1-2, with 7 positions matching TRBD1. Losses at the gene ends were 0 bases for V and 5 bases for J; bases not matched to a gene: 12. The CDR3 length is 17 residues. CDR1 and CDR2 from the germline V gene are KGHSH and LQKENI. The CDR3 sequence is CASSPPERGRDGYGYTF. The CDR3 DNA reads TGTGCCAGCTCACCACCGGAAAGGGGGCGCGATGGATATGGCTACACCTTC.

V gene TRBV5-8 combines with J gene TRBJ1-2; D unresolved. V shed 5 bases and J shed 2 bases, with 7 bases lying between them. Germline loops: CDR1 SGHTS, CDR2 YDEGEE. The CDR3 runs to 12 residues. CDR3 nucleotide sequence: TGTGCCAGCAGTCGCCGGAACTATGGCTACACCTTC. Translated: CASSRRNYGYTF.

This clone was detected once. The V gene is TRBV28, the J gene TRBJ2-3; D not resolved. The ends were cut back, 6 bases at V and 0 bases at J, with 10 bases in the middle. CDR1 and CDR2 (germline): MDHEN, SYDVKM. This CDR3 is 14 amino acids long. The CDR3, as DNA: TGTGCCAGCAGCCTTCCCACCAGCACAGATACGCAGTATTTT. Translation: CASSLPTSTDTQYF.

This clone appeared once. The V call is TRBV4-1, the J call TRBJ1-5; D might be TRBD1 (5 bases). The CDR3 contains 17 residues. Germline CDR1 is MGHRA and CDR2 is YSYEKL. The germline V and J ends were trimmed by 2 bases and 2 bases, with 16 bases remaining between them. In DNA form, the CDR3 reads TGCGCCAGCAGCCAAAAACAGGCTTCGACTGGCAATCAGCCCCAGCATTTT. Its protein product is CASSQKQASTGNQPQHF.